The 19 T cell receptor beta chains in this list originate from one sample, sequenced in a study of Ad26.COV2.S vaccination and SARS-CoV-2 variants. Sequencing was performed with immunoSEQ multiplex PCR; in TCRdb, only in-frame clones are kept and a portion is missing. The table includes around 420,000 clones, approximately 87% detected once. Described treatment: some 20 received Ad26.COV2.S at low or high dose, single or two shots; five or six received placebo; per-sample allocation not given. Each sample was drawn 63 days after the first injection (of vaccine or placebo). Specimen: peripheral blood, collected in a trial of Ad26.COV2.S vaccine versus placebo. These receptor sequences come from a person aged 18 to 65 who received the Ad26.COV2.S COVID-19 vaccine or a placebo.

The chain links TRBV7-6 to TRBJ2-3; 9 positions agree with TRBD1. Germline-derived CDR1 and CDR2 are SGHVS and FNYEAQ. This CDR3 has 14 amino acids. V gave up 6 bases and J gave up 8 bases; unmatched junction bases: 9. The CDR3 here is CASRPTGGLSTQYF. CDR3 DNA sequence: TGTGCCAGCAGGCCAACAGGGGGCCTGAGTACGCAGTATTTT.

This sequence joins TRBV18 and TRBJ2-5, with D maybe TRBD2 (6 bases). V was trimmed by 6 bases and J by 5 bases, leaving 25 bases between them. CDR1 is KGHSH and CDR2 is LQKENI in the germline V gene. The CDR3 is 17 amino acids. The CDR3 sequence: CASSRNDGTRGGETQYF. The CDR3 DNA sequence: TGTGCCAGCTCCCGTAACGACGGAACGCGTGGGGGGGAGACCCAGTACTTC.

The rearrangement uses TRBV19 and TRBJ2-5; perhaps D is TRBD1 or TRBD2 (5 bases each). Per germline, CDR1 LNHDA and CDR2 SQIVND (reference sequence). Trimming removed 3 bases from V and 7 bases from J, with 9 bases in between. This CDR3 is built from 12 residues. CDR3 loop: CASSIEGRTQYF. DNA for the CDR3: TGTGCCAGTAGTATCGAGGGGCGGACCCAGTACTTC.

The V call is TRBV28, the J call TRBJ1-2; tentative D call: TRBD1 (6 bases). Trimming pared 5 bases from V and 5 bases from J, leaving 12 bases between. The CDR3 runs 13 residues. Germline V CDR1 and CDR2: MDHEN, SYDVKM. CDR3: CASSSTGRYGYTF. The CDR3 DNA reads as TGTGCCAGCAGTAGCACAGGGAGGTATGGCTACACCTTC.

The gene calls are TRBV4-2 and TRBJ2-2, with D possibly TRBD2 on 5 matching bases. This CDR3 is 17 amino acids long. With 5 bases removed from V and 0 bases from J, the gap between germline ends came to 16 bases. Per the germline V gene, CDR1 is LGHNA and CDR2 is YNFKEQ. CDR3 DNA: TGTGCCAGCAGCTCTCGCGGAGGAAATTCGAACACCGGGGAGCTGTTTTTT. Protein sequence: CASSSRGGNSNTGELFF.

J is TRBJ1-5 and V is TRBV19; D ambiguous. Germline V gives CDR1 LNHDA, CDR2 SQIVND (reference sequence). The V end lost 1 base, the J end lost 3 bases, and 19 bases lay between the germline ends. This CDR3 is built from 18 residues. CDR3 sequence: CASSIAFGGPGFNQPQHF. The CDR3 DNA reads as TGTGCCAGTAGTATAGCATTCGGAGGGCCCGGGTTCAATCAGCCCCAGCATTTT. Filled out from reference TRBV19 and TRBJ1-5, the complete variable domain reads DGGITQSPKYLFRKEGQNVTLSCEQNLNHDAMYWYRQDPGQGLRLIYYSQIVNDFQKGDIAEGYSVSREKKESFPLTVTSAQKNPTAFYLCASSIAFGGPGFNQPQHFGDGTRLSIL.

This chain connects TRBV7-2 to TRBJ2-7; D call uncertain. This CDR3 has 14 amino acids. Between the trimmed V and J ends, which lost 3 bases and 5 bases, there was a span of 14 bases. Germline V lookup: CDR1 SGHTA, CDR2 FQGNSA. CDR3 amino acids: CASSFTVLRDEQYF. CDR3 in DNA: TGTGCCAGCAGCTTTACAGTCCTTAGGGACGAGCAGTACTTC.

This clone came up once. This chain connects TRBV7-7 to TRBJ2-5; D uncertain. Germline lookup yields CDR1 SSHAT and CDR2 FNYEAQ (reference sequence). The CDR3 sequence is 15 residues long. Between the trimmed V and J ends, which lost 1 base and 4 bases, there was a span of 13 bases. For the CDR3, the DNA is TGTGCCAGCAGCTTAGGCCCCTTGGCCGGAGAGACCCAGTACTTC. Translated: CASSLGPLAGETQYF.

The chain uses TRBV18 and TRBJ2-1; D remains unclear. The CDR3 has 12 amino acids. CDR1 is KGHSH, CDR2 LQKENI, per germline. The V gene lost 3 bases and the J gene lost 5 bases, with 5 bases spanning the gap. In nucleotides, the CDR3 is TGTGCCAGCTCACCCGAAAACAATGAGCAGTTCTTC. Translated, it gives CASSPENNEQFF.

The chain employs TRBV19 and TRBJ1-1; 8 nucleotides agree with TRBD1. The V gene end was trimmed by 10 bases and the J gene end by 6 bases; junction bases not matched to a gene: 13. The CDR3 is 14 amino acids. Germline V CDR1 and CDR2: LNHDA, SQIVND (reference sequence). The CDR3 DNA follows: TGTGCCACCTGCCCTGGACAGGGACCGTCTGAAGCTTTCTTT. It yields the protein CATCPGQGPSEAFF. Filled out from reference TRBV19 and TRBJ1-1, the complete variable domain reads DGGITQSPKYLFRKEGQNVTLSCEQNLNHDAMYWYRQDPGQGLRLIYYSQIVNDFQKGDIAEGYSVSREKKESFPLTVTSAQKNPTAFYLCATCPGQGPSEAFFGQGTRLTVV.

The rearrangement joins TRBV29-1 to TRBJ1-4; 9 bases align to TRBD1. The CDR3 runs 13 residues. Germline CDR1 is SQVTM and CDR2 is ANQGSEA. J was trimmed by 8 bases and V by 7 bases; bases with no gene match: 8. CDR3 protein: CSGKVGTGEKLFF. CDR3 sequence (DNA): TGCAGCGGAAAGGTCGGGACAGGGGAAAAACTGTTTTTT.

The chain links TRBV19 to TRBJ1-5, with 7 bases fitting TRBD1. This CDR3 is built from 13 residues. The trim removed 9 bases at V and 5 bases at J, leaving 7 bases unmatched. In germline, CDR1 is LNHDA, CDR2 SQIVND (reference sequence). The CDR3 DNA is TGTGCCAGCAGAGGGGGCGGGGATCAGCCCCAGCATTTT. This sequence encodes CASRGGGDQPQHF. Full variable domain (outside the CDR3, taken from reference TRBV19 and TRBJ1-5): DGGITQSPKYLFRKEGQNVTLSCEQNLNHDAMYWYRQDPGQGLRLIYYSQIVNDFQKGDIAEGYSVSREKKESFPLTVTSAQKNPTAFYLCASRGGGDQPQHFGDGTRLSIL.

CDR3 DNA: TGTGCCAGCAGTTGGGGCGGGGGAAGTCAGCCCCAGCATTTT. Its protein is CASSWGGGSQPQHF. The chain is built from TRBV2 and TRBJ1-5; a possible D gene is TRBD1 (5 bases). The V gene's germline CDR1 is SNHLY and CDR2 FYNNEI. V dropped 5 bases and J dropped 6 bases, with 14 bases sitting between them. The CDR3 extends over 14 amino acids.

V and J are TRBV21-1 and TRBJ1-4. TRBV21-1 is tagged as a pseudogene. This CDR3 spans 14 amino acids. The CDR3 loop reads CASSPRGRVEKLFF. CDR3 DNA: TGTGCCAGCAGCCCAAGAGGACGGGTTGAAAAACTGTTTTTT.

The CDR3 loop is CASSPPGQGHNEQFF. The DNA of the CDR3 is TGTGCCAGCAGTCCCCCGGGACAGGGTCACAATGAGCAGTTCTTC. This chain joins TRBV28 and TRBJ2-1, with TRBD1 matching over 9 bases. Per germline, CDR1 MDHEN and CDR2 SYDVKM. J gave up 5 bases and V 5 bases, and 7 bases lay outside the gene matches. The CDR3 sequence is 15 residues long.

The chain carries TRBV7-9 and TRBJ2-7, with 7 bases matching TRBD1. CDR1 and CDR2 from the germline V gene are SEHNR and FQNEAQ (reference sequence). V gave up 6 bases and J gave up 1 base; unmatched junction bases: 6. The CDR3 runs 14 residues. Written as DNA, the CDR3 is TGTGCCAGCAGTTTCCCGGGACAGTCCTACGAGCAGTACTTC. This translates into CASSFPGQSYEQYF.

This clone was seen a single time. The chain joins TRBV11-3 to TRBJ2-1, with 9 bases aligning to TRBD1. Trimming at V came to 0 bases and at J to 3 bases, leaving 3 bases not matched to a gene. CDR1 is SGHNT and CDR2 is YENEEA in the germline V gene. This CDR3 is built from 16 residues. CDR3 protein: CASSLDGTGFYNEQFF. The CDR3 DNA reads as TGTGCCAGCAGCTTAGATGGGACAGGGTTCTACAATGAGCAGTTCTTC.

The rearrangement joins TRBV4-3 to TRBJ2-7; D gene ambiguous. V was pared by 1 base and J by 2 bases, with 12 bases between. CDR3 length: 15 amino acids. Germline CDR1 reads LGHNA; CDR2 reads YSLEER. The CDR3 nucleotides read TGCGCCAGCAGCCAAGCTTCTCTAGGAACCTACGAGCAGTACTTC. Protein product: CASSQASLGTYEQYF.

CDR3 region: CASRTLPVAATNEKLFF. The CDR3 bases are TGTGCCAGTAGGACACTCCCTGTAGCAGCAACTAATGAAAAACTGTTTTTT. This chain joins TRBV19 and TRBJ1-4; D is unresolved. Germline V gene sequence: CDR1 LNHDA, CDR2 SQIVND (reference sequence). Deletions cut 6 bases from V and 0 bases from J, with 17 bases between. The CDR3 loop spans 17 amino acids.